This T cell receptor (beta chain) was obtained from a study of blood T cell repertoires in COVID-19. The overall study: Sites in the United States, Italy and Spain provided acute and convalescent COVID-19 samples. The analysed material was cDNA or gDNA that came from T cells, B-cell-depleted T cells, or PBMCs.

In the source study's methods: It was from reference gene primer amplification that nucleated cell counts were estimated. Sequencing was performed with immunoSEQ multiplex PCR; in TCRdb, only in-frame clones are kept and a portion is missing. Clone size and V and J calls were adopted from that table, with D and trimming inferred from the DNA. Seen here are some 350,000 clones, around 80% observed once, and the top ten hold around 3%. Trimming stripped 10 bases from V and 7 bases from J, with 29 bases between. Germline V gene lookup returns CDR1 WNHNN and CDR2 SYGVQD (reference sequence). The CDR3 is 17 residues long.

Sequenced material: peripheral blood. The chain couples TRBV10-1 to TRBJ2-1, with a tentative D call TRBD2 (7 bases). The receptor was derived from a young man with active or convalescent COVID-19. This CDR3 is CANKGGSGLTYWNEQFF. Written as DNA, the CDR3 is TGCGCCAACAAGGGGGGGTCGGGACTCACTTACTGGAATGAGCAGTTCTTC.